This section outlines one T cell receptor (beta chain) sequence together with its context. At collection, donors were nominally healthy, but unrecorded immune exposures were probable. This CDR3 has 16 amino acids. The germline V gene has CDR1 LNHDA and CDR2 SQIVND (reference sequence). V was clipped by 1 base and J by 3 bases, with 12 bases between them. This sample is part of a study of cytomegalovirus exposure and HLA in healthy donors. PCR was performed using 60 Vbeta and 13 Jbeta primers. Data came from immunoSEQ multiplex PCR; TCRdb stores just in-frame clones and leaves some out. The specimen's table records roughly 77,000 clones.

The specimen sequenced was PBMCs. The chain carries TRBV19 and TRBJ2-2, with a tentative D call TRBD2 (6 bases). The receptor comes from a man aged 25 to 45 in good health and CMV-seronegative. For the CDR3, the DNA is TGTGCCAGTAGTATAGTCACTAGCAGTTACACCGGGGAGCTGTTTTTT. This translates into CASSIVTSSYTGELFF.